A single sample gave rise to the 26 T cell receptor beta chains below, sequenced in a study of blood T cells in healthy people across ages. A second roughly 7 to 11 cycle PCR used barcoded and J-beta primers. TCRdb passed the 5' RACE reads through MiXCR, listing each CDR3 protein once. The sample yields fewer than 800,000 distinct CDR3 sequences, 45% to 50% seen once. Sequences were obtained from blood. The receptors derive from a woman aged 60 to 75 in good health.

The chain's CDR3 is CSASGQGNSKNIQYF. The CDR3 nucleotides read TGCAGTGCTAGTGGACAGGGGAATTCCAAAAACATTCAGTACTTC. The chain employs TRBV20-1 and TRBJ2-4; TRBD1 matches at 9 bases. The CDR3 covers 15 residues. The ends lost 3 bases at V and 2 bases at J; junction bases unmatched: 5. Per germline, CDR1 DFQATT and CDR2 SNEGSKA (reference sequence).

V is TRBV30 and J is TRBJ1-2, with D uncertain. The germline V gene has CDR1 GTSNPN and CDR2 SVGIG (reference sequence). V was shortened by 0 bases and J by 4 bases, with 9 bases between the two germline ends. The CDR3 is made up of 13 amino acids. The CDR3: CAWSVGRTYGYTF. In nucleotides, the CDR3 is TGTGCCTGGAGTGTCGGACGTACCTATGGCTACACCTTC.

This clonotype was picked up a small number of times. The chain combines TRBV28 with TRBJ2-2; D assignment may be TRBD1 or TRBD2 (5 bases each). The germline gives CDR1 MDHEN, CDR2 SYDVKM. The CDR3 has 16 amino acids. The V end lost 5 bases, the J end lost 5 bases, and 18 bases lay between the germline ends. The CDR3 nucleotides are TGTGCCAGCAGTCTCGAGTTGGGGGAGTCGACCGGGGAGCTGTTTTTT. It codes for CASSLELGESTGELFF.

The rearrangement uses TRBV5-1 and TRBJ1-4; possibly TRBD1 for D (6 bases). The germline CDR1 and CDR2 sequences are SGHRS and YFSETQ. The CDR3 runs 16 residues. Trimming cost V 5 bases and J 5 bases, with 19 bases left between them. The CDR3 spells CASSQQTGQLNEKLFF. CDR3 DNA: TGCGCCAGCAGTCAACAGACTGGACAGCTGAATGAAAAACTGTTTTTT.

The chain is built from TRBV6-2 or TRBV6-3 and TRBJ2-2; the D is unclear. The CDR3 extends over 14 amino acids. CDR1 is MNHEY and CDR2 is SVGEGT in the germline V gene. Trimming cost V 7 bases and J 1 base, with 10 bases left between them. The CDR3 DNA follows: TGTGCCAGCACTCAGACGGTGAACACCGGGGAGCTGTTTTTT. This encodes CASTQTVNTGELFF.

The chain has TRBV15 and TRBJ2-7; the D gene is possibly TRBD2 (6 bases). Germline CDR1 LNHNV, CDR2 YYDKDF (reference sequence). This CDR3 has 13 amino acids. The V gene lost 0 bases and the J gene lost 12 bases, with 15 bases spanning the gap. CDR3 DNA: TGTGCCACCAGCAGAGATCGGGAGCGGCCTCTGTACTTC. As protein: CATSRDRERPLYF.

The genes are TRBV4-3 and TRBJ1-2; the D gene is possibly TRBD1 (5 bases). The CDR3 has 14 amino acids. CDR1 is LGHNA and CDR2 is YSLEER in the germline V gene. V dropped 0 bases and J dropped 5 bases, with 10 bases sitting between them. The CDR3 coding sequence is TGCGCCAGCAGCCAAGAGAGACAGATATATGGCTACACCTTC. As protein: CASSQERQIYGYTF.

The rearrangement uses TRBV6-2 or TRBV6-3 and TRBJ2-7; 12 bases map to TRBD1. The last part of the DNA fits TRBJ2-4 better; the J call may be wrong. The V gene's germline CDR1 is MNHEY and CDR2 SVGEGT. The CDR3 loop spans 15 amino acids. The CDR3 loop is CASTAEGQGANIQYF. CDR3 coding DNA: TGTGCCAGCACCGCTGAGGGACAGGGGGCGAACATTCAGTACTTC.

V gene TRBV2 combines with J gene TRBJ2-1, with 9 bases aligning to TRBD2. The CDR3 contains 16 residues. The V gene's germline CDR1 is SNHLY and CDR2 FYNNEI. The V gene end was trimmed by 5 bases and the J gene end by 4 bases; junction bases not matched to a gene: 9. In DNA form, the CDR3 reads TGTGCCAGCAGTTCACGACCGGGACTAGCTTACAATGAGCAGTTCTTC. Translating it yields CASSSRPGLAYNEQFF.

The chain is built from TRBV15 and TRBJ2-5; D call uncertain. This CDR3 is built from 15 residues. Germline CDR1 and CDR2: LNHNV and YYDKDF (reference sequence). Between the trimmed V and J ends, which lost 3 bases and 5 bases, there was a span of 16 bases. The CDR3 nucleotides read TGTGCCACCAGCAGCCGTCGGCAACCGCGGGAGACCCAGTACTTC. It encodes CATSSRRQPRETQYF.

The chain recombines TRBV4-3 with TRBJ2-4; tentatively, D is TRBD1 or TRBD2 (5 bases each). V lost 4 bases and J 0 bases, leaving 13 bases between the germline ends. The CDR3 is 16 residues long. CDR1 is LGHNA and CDR2 is YSLEER in the germline V gene. The CDR3 is CASSPDRDLAKNIQYF. For the CDR3, the DNA is TGCGCCAGCAGCCCTGACCGGGACCTAGCCAAAAACATTCAGTACTTC.

The CDR3 sequence: CASSVGGSGSATQYF. The CDR3 DNA follows: TGTGCCAGCAGCGTAGGCGGTAGCGGAAGCGCGACCCAGTACTTC. This chain connects TRBV9 to TRBJ2-5; D is possibly TRBD2 (6 bases). CDR1 is SGDLS and CDR2 is YYNGEE in the germline V gene. Trimming pared 0 bases from V and 7 bases from J, leaving 16 bases between. The CDR3 length is 15 residues.

V usage is TRBV20-1 and J usage is TRBJ2-7; no clear D. The CDR3 sequence is 14 residues long. From germline, CDR1 is DFQATT and CDR2 SNEGSKA (reference sequence). V dropped 4 bases and J dropped 2 bases, with 15 bases sitting between them. CDR3 DNA: TGCAGTGCTACTATCTCCTTGACCGCCTACGAGCAGTACTTC. This codes for CSATISLTAYEQYF.

The chain links TRBV20-1 to TRBJ1-4, with a weak D call TRBD1 (5 bases). CDR3 length: 13 amino acids. The germline CDR1 and CDR2 sequences are DFQATT and SNEGSKA (reference sequence). Trimming cost V 4 bases and J 8 bases, with 14 bases left between them. The CDR3 DNA reads as TGCAGTGCTATTTTCGGGGCGCGGGAAAAACTGTTTTTT. This gives the protein CSAIFGAREKLFF.

The rearrangement uses TRBV7-2 and TRBJ2-5; no definite D call. Trimming cost V 4 bases and J 3 bases, with 12 bases left between them. Germline V lookup: CDR1 SGHTA, CDR2 FQGNSA. The CDR3 extends over 14 amino acids. CDR3 in amino acids: CASSWGFLKETQYF. CDR3 coding DNA: TGTGCCAGCAGCTGGGGTTTCTTAAAAGAGACCCAGTACTTC.

This clonotype occurred a few times. CDR3 sequence reads: CASSQEGTGTQYF. DNA of the CDR3: TGTGCCAGCAGCCAGGAGGGAACGGGGACCCAGTACTTC. This rearrangement joins TRBV3-1 to TRBJ2-5; perhaps TRBD2 as D (6 bases). Germline values: CDR1 LGHDT, CDR2 YNNKEL (reference sequence). CDR3 length: 13 amino acids. V shed 3 bases and J shed 7 bases, with 12 bases lying between them.

V and J are TRBV25-1 and TRBJ2-2; unclear D gene. Between the trimmed V and J ends, which lost 8 bases and 0 bases, there was a span of 16 bases. The V gene's germline CDR1 is MGHDK and CDR2 SYGVNS. The CDR3 has 16 amino acids. In DNA, the CDR3 is TGTGCCAGCTCGGCGGTCATCATTACGAACACCGGGGAGCTGTTTTTT. Protein product: CASSAVIITNTGELFF. Filled out from reference TRBV25-1 and TRBJ2-2, the complete variable domain reads EADIYQTPRYLVIGTGKKITLECSQTMGHDKMYWYQQDPGMELHLIHYSYGVNSTEKGDLSSESTVSRIRTEHFPLTLESARPSHTSQYLCASSAVIITNTGELFFGEGSRLTVL.

The chain recombines TRBV6-5 with TRBJ2-3; 9 bases align to TRBD1. This CDR3 comprises 13 residues. Germline CDR1 and CDR2: MNHEY and SVGAGI. The V gene end was trimmed by 4 bases and the J gene end by 9 bases; junction bases not matched to a gene: 5. For the CDR3, the DNA is TGTGCCAGCAGTTCTACAGGGGGCCTCACGCAGTATTTT. Amino acids: CASSSTGGLTQYF.

The V call is TRBV7-2, the J call TRBJ1-6; D ambiguous. V was shortened by 5 bases and J by 5 bases, with 10 bases between the two germline ends. In germline, CDR1 is SGHTA, CDR2 FQGNSA. The CDR3 runs 14 residues. The CDR3 DNA reads TGTGCCAGCAGCCGGGAGGCCCATAATTCACCCCTCCACTTT. Its translation is CASSREAHNSPLHF.

This rearrangement joins TRBV5-1 to TRBJ2-5; 9 bases fit TRBD1. From germline, CDR1 is SGHRS and CDR2 YFSETQ. Trimming at V came to 0 bases and at J to 11 bases, leaving 11 bases not matched to a gene. The CDR3 sequence is 15 residues long. The CDR3 sequence is CASSLAQGARDEQYF. CDR3 nucleotide sequence: TGCGCCAGCAGCTTGGCACAGGGGGCTCGGGATGAGCAGTACTTC.

The chain couples TRBV12-3 or TRBV12-4 to TRBJ2-5, with 10 bases identical to TRBD1. CDR3 length equals 12 residues. J was trimmed by 6 bases and V by 8 bases; bases with no gene match: 3. The CDR3: CASGDRGKTQYF. CDR3 in DNA: TGTGCCAGCGGGGACAGGGGAAAGACCCAGTACTTC.

This clonotype was counted between two and nine times. DNA of the CDR3: TGCAGCGTTTCGGACGACCGGACTTTTTATGGCTACACCTTC. This encodes CSVSDDRTFYGYTF. The chain joins TRBV29-1 to TRBJ1-2; D gene ambiguous. Germline V lookup: CDR1 SQVTM, CDR2 ANQGSEA. Trimming took off 5 bases at V and 5 bases at J, with 18 bases between the two ends. CDR3 length equals 14 residues. Supplemented by reference TRBV29-1 and TRBJ1-2, the full variable domain reads SAVISQKPSRDICQRGTSLTIQCQVDSQVTMMFWYRQQPGQSLTLIATANQGSEATYESGFVIDKFPISRPNLTFSTLTVSNMSPEDSSIYLCSVSDDRTFYGYTFGSGTRLTVV.

This clonotype was recorded a few times. V usage is TRBV9 and J usage is TRBJ1-2; 8 bases align to TRBD1. Germline CDR1 SGDLS, CDR2 YYNGEE. J lost 5 bases, V lost 3 bases, and 6 bases had no gene match. CDR3 size: 14 residues. In DNA form, the CDR3 reads TGTGCCAGCAGCGCCGGACAGGGCTTGTATGGCTACACCTTC. It translates to CASSAGQGLYGYTF.

The chain uses TRBV6-2 or TRBV6-3 and TRBJ1-2; D is unresolved. The V and J ends lost 7 bases and 5 bases respectively, with 11 bases between them. The germline V gene encodes CDR1 MNHEY and CDR2 SVGEGT. The CDR3 is made up of 12 amino acids. CDR3 DNA: TGTGCCAGCACCACGACGGGATATGGCTACACCTTC. It encodes CASTTTGYGYTF.

With respect to this clonotype: An end of the junction differs from the germline gene, which may be a read error. The chain recombines TRBV28 with TRBJ1-6, with D possibly being TRBD1 (5 bases). Germline V lookup: CDR1 MDHEN, CDR2 SYDVKM. The CDR3 loop spans 15 amino acids. The CDR3 DNA reads as TGTGCCAGCAGTTCGACAGTCCCGGATAATTCGCCCCTCCACTTT. Amino acids: CASSSTVPDNSPLHF.

The V call is TRBV21-1, the J call TRBJ2-6; the tabulated D call, TRBD2, remains unverified against the DNA. TRBV21-1 corresponds to a pseudogene. CDR3 size: 15 residues. The CDR3 bases are TGTGCCAGCATGTATAGCGGGACCGGGGCCAACGTCCTGACTTTC. Protein sequence: CASMYSGTGANVLTF.